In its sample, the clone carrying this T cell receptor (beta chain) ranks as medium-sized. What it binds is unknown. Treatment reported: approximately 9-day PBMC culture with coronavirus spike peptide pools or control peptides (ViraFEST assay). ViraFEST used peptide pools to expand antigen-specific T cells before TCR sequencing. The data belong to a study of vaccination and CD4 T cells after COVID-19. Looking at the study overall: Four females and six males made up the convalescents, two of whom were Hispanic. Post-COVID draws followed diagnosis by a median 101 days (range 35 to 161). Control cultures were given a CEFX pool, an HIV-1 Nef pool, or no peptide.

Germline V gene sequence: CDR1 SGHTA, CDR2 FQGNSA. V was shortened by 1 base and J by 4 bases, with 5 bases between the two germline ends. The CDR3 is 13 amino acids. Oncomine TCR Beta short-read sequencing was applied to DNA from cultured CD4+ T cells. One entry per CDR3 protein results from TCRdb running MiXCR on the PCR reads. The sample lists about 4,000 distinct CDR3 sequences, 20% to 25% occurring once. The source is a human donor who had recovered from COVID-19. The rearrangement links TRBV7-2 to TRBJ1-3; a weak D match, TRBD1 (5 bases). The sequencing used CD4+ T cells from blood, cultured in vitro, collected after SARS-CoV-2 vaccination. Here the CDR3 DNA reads TGTGCCAGCAGCTTAGACAGGGGAAACACCATATATTTT. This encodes CASSLDRGNTIYF.